This T cell receptor beta chain was recorded in a study of cytomegalovirus exposure and HLA in healthy donors. Study-level findings and limits: Trimming of TCR beta V- and J-genes showed a link, identified in a later analysis, to a missense DCLRE1C variant. With DRB1 most and HLA-C fewest, TCR association rates differed between HLA loci in a later analysis.

Germline V gene lookup returns CDR1 LNHDA and CDR2 SQIVND (reference sequence). The CDR3 is 13 amino acids. The V and J ends lost 6 bases and 5 bases, in that order; junction bases with no gene match: 6. This clone was recorded once. The antigen is not known. These donors counted as nominally healthy when sampled, but unrecorded immune exposures were likely. Primers included in the PCR were 60 Vbeta and 13 Jbeta primers. The protocol was immunoSEQ multiplex PCR, while the TCRdb copy is restricted to in-frame clones and leaves out a portion. The table lists over 150,000 clones, 82% of them singletons. Source material: PBMCs. V usage is TRBV19 and J usage is TRBJ2-7; TRBD2 matches at 8 bases. The source of this sequence is a girl aged 5 to 17 in good health and CMV-seropositive. The CDR3 DNA follows: TGTGCCAGTAGACGAGCGGGGGTCGACGAGCAGTACTTC. Encoded protein: CASRRAGVDEQYF.